Listed below are T cell receptor beta chains from one sample, sequenced in a study of T cells in Graves' hyperthyroidism and ophthalmopathy. TCRdb passed the multiplex PCR reads through MiXCR, listing each CDR3 protein once. The sample holds 450,000 to 650,000 distinct CDR3 sequences, over 12% seen once. Sequences were obtained from blood. The origin of the receptors is a woman aged 18-29 years with Graves' ophthalmopathy. Both conserved end residues are part of each CDR3. Fields, in order: CDR3 length, J gene, D gene, V gene, clone size, CDR3 DNA, CDR3 protein. The D gene is left open where the match is weak. For some rows the clone size is stated as once, few or many, or as a class when expanded; others skip it.

>17|TRBJ2-3|TRBD2|TRBV19|NA
TGTGCCAGTAGTCCTCAGGGAGCGGGAGGGCTTAGAGATACGCAGTATTTT
CASSPQGAGGLRDTQYF
>16|TRBJ2-7|NA|TRBV3-1|many
TGTGCCAGCAGCCAAGAGACTGGGGTCGTCGGCTACGAGCAGTACTTC
CASSQETGVVGYEQYF
>13|TRBJ2-7|NA|TRBV9|few
TGTGCCAGCAGCCGTGAAGGGTATGACGAGCAGTACTTC
CASSREGYDEQYF
>16|TRBJ1-1|TRBD1|TRBV5-1|many
TGCGCCAGCAGCTACAACTCCCTCAGGGGGAGCACTGAAGCTTTCTTT
CASSYNSLRGSTEAFF
>15|TRBJ1-1|NA|TRBV11-1|many
TGTGCCAGCAGCTTAGGGTGGCTAACGAACACTGAAGCTTTCTTT
CASSLGWLTNTEAFF
>16|TRBJ1-1|NA|TRBV11-2|many
TGTGCCAGCAGCTTAGGGGGACGGGGCCTGAACACTGAAGCTTTCTTT
CASSLGGRGLNTEAFF
>14|TRBJ2-3|NA|TRBV29-1|NA
TGCAGCGTGCGAGTGAGGAGCGGGACAGATACGCAGTATTTT
CSVRVRSGTDTQYF
>15|TRBJ2-3|TRBD2|TRBV20-1|many
TGCAGTGCTAGTTCCAGCGGGAGCGCGACAGATACGCAGTATTTT
CSASSSGSATDTQYF
>16|TRBJ1-5|NA|TRBV24-1|few
TGTGCCACCAGTGATTTCTCCAGGAATAGCAATCAGCCCCAGCATTTT
CATSDFSRNSNQPQHF
>15|TRBJ1-1|TRBD1|TRBV5-5|many
TGTGCCAGCAGCTTAATACAGGGGGCGGGCACTGAAGCTTTCTTT
CASSLIQGAGTEAFF
>14|TRBJ2-1|NA|TRBV7-9|few
TGTGCCAGCAGCTTGGCGGGCGTATCGGATGAGCAGTTCTTC
CASSLAGVSDEQFF
>15|TRBJ2-7|NA|TRBV9|many
TGTGCCAGCAGCCCCCTCAGGGGCGAAGTCTACGAGCAGTACTTC
CASSPLRGEVYEQYF
>12|TRBJ2-5|NA|TRBV20-1|many
TGCAGTGCTAGGGAGGAGTGGGAGACCCAGTACTTC
CSAREEWETQYF
>14|TRBJ2-1|NA|TRBV5-6|few
TGTGCCAGCAGCTTCGGCGTACCAAACAATGAGCAGTTCTTC
CASSFGVPNNEQFF
>14|TRBJ1-4|TRBD1|TRBV12-3/TRBV12-4|many
TGTGCCAGCAGGCTAACGACAGGGCCTGAAAAACTGTTTTTT
CASRLTTGPEKLFF
>14|TRBJ1-1|TRBD1|TRBV7-9|many
TGTGCCAGCAGCCACGACAGGGCCGGGACTGAAGCTTTCTTT
CASSHDRAGTEAFF
>18|TRBJ2-7|TRBD2|TRBV6-6|NA
TGTGCCAGCAGTTACACCGGGACTAGCGGGACCCCATCCTACGAGCAGTACTTC
CASSYTGTSGTPSYEQYF
>17|TRBJ1-6|TRBD1|TRBV6-6|NA
TGTGCCAGCAGTTACTCGGGCGGGAGGGACAGGGACTCACCCCTCCACTTT
CASSYSGGRDRDSPLHF
>16|TRBJ1-3|NA|TRBV9|few
TGTGCCAGCAGCGTAGTGGCAGCCAACTCTGGAAACACCATATATTTT
CASSVVAANSGNTIYF
>16|TRBJ1-1|NA|TRBV12-3/TRBV12-4|many
TGTGCCAGCAGCCCATCCCGTTGGGGACTGAGGAGAGAAGCTTTCTTT
CASSPSRWGLRREAFF
>15|TRBJ2-1|NA|TRBV30|many
TGTGCCTGGAGTCCTCTGGGGGGATCTTGGAATGAGCAGTTCTTC
CAWSPLGGSWNEQFF
>14|TRBJ2-4|TRBD2|TRBV29-1|few
TGCAGCGCCTCTAGCGGGATTGCCAAAAACATTCAGTACTTC
CSASSGIAKNIQYF
>15|TRBJ2-1|NA|TRBV7-2|many
TGTGCCAGCAGCTTGTGGACTACCTCCTACAATGAGCAGTTCTTC
CASSLWTTSYNEQFF
>14|TRBJ2-7|NA|TRBV7-8|NA
TGTGCCAGCAGCCAAAGAAGCCAGCGCTACGAGCAGTACTTC
CASSQRSQRYEQYF
>13|TRBJ2-1|TRBD1|TRBV28|many
TGTGCCAGCAGTGAACAGGGGTACAATGAGCAGTTCTTC
CASSEQGYNEQFF
>12|TRBJ2-5|NA|TRBV12-3/TRBV12-4|many
TGTGCCAGCGGCCTTCTTTGGGAGACCCAGTACTTC
CASGLLWETQYF
>14|TRBJ2-7|NA|TRBV7-9|many
TGTGCCAGCAGCCCCAGGGTGGGCCTAGACGAGCAGTACTTC
CASSPRVGLDEQYF